The clone carrying this T cell receptor (beta chain) was detected only a few times. Its target is unknown. A library of TCRbeta sequences, prepared with unique molecular identifiers, was generated. TCRdb reprocessed the PCR reads with MiXCR, giving one entry per CDR3 protein. The repertoire holds 98,000 or so distinct CDR3 sequences, with around a quarter as singletons. This specimen comes from a study of T-cell reconstitution after alpha-beta-depleted transplantation in children. From germline, CDR1 is LNHNV and CDR2 YYDKDF (reference sequence). CDR3 size: 12 residues. V lost 0 bases and J 7 bases, leaving 4 bases between the germline ends. Whole-study results and caveats: Diversity and T-cell counts at one year after transplant derived mostly from new T cells.

The sample consisted of PBMCs, taken before TCRalphabeta/CD19-depleted stem cell transplant. The clonotype comes from a boy aged 2 to 10 with acute lymphoblastic leukemia, due to receive a stem cell transplant. The chain recombines TRBV15 with TRBJ2-1; D remains ambiguous. The CDR3 sequence: CATSRDKNEQFF. The DNA of the CDR3 is TGTGCCACCAGCAGAGATAAAAATGAGCAGTTCTTC.